The 4 T cell receptor beta chains below come from one sample, sequenced in a study of control samples from healthy donors and cancer patients (dated by TCRdb to 2018 to 2021). The library came from the immunoSEQ multiplex PCR assay. Not all clones reach the TCRdb copy of this immuneACCESS table, which keeps in-frame sequences only. Checked studies attribute under half of the gap to unresolved V genes and leave the rest unexplained. Within this sample are 78,000 or so clones, with over 75% of them counted one time only. The ten largest account for 4.5% to 6% of the sample. The sequenced material came from blood. The receptor source for this set is a woman aged 45 to 65 in good health.

The chain couples TRBV3-1 (or the pseudogene TRBV3-2) to TRBJ2-1; 9 bases line up with TRBD2. The ends lost 4 bases at V and 7 bases at J; junction bases unmatched: 11. Per germline, CDR1 LGHDT and CDR2 YNNKEL (reference sequence). The CDR3 runs 16 residues. This CDR3 reads CASSPLWRGGHNEQFF. DNA of the CDR3: TGTGCCAGCAGCCCGTTATGGCGGGGGGGCCATAATGAGCAGTTCTTC.

CDR3 sequence reads: CASSLAGVGDTQYF. The CDR3 coding sequence is TGTGCCAGCAGCTTGGCGGGGGTGGGAGATACGCAGTATTTT. V usage is TRBV5-4 and J usage is TRBJ2-3; D perhaps matches TRBD2 (6 bases). V lost 0 bases and J lost 5, with 10 bases in between. Germline CDR1 and CDR2: SGHNT and YYREEE (reference sequence). CDR3 length equals 14 residues.

The rearrangement links TRBV6-5 to TRBJ1-1; D is unclear. Germline V lookup: CDR1 MNHEY, CDR2 SVGAGI. Trimming removed 7 bases at V and 1 base at J, with 13 bases between. CDR3 size: 14 residues. The CDR3 DNA follows: TGTGCCAGCATGGATTACAGAACGAACACTGAAGCTTTCTTT. As protein: CASMDYRTNTEAFF.

The rearrangement uses TRBV30 and TRBJ1-5; TRBD1 aligns across 9 bases. J was trimmed by 3 bases and V by 1 base; bases with no gene match: 4. Germline CDR1 reads GTSNPN; CDR2 reads SVGIG (reference sequence). The CDR3 consists of 15 residues. The CDR3 here is CAWSGGTGINQPQHF. As DNA, the CDR3 is TGTGCCTGGAGTGGCGGGACAGGGATCAATCAGCCCCAGCATTTT.